Following are 10 T cell receptor beta chains from one sample sequenced in a study of T cell repertoires in cytomegalovirus infection. MiXCR, applied by TCRdb to the reads, yields one record per CDR3 protein. Here the sample spans 570,000 or so distinct CDR3 sequences, 35% to 50% being singletons. What these receptors recognize is not known. This material consisted of cultured PBMCs, taken from culture after CMV antigen stimulation. These receptors all stem from a human donor in good health (CMV status not recorded). Some clones in this sample may be carry-over from other donors' samples.

This clonotype was seen a handful of times. The chain is built from TRBV6-1 and TRBJ1-1; D may be TRBD1 (5 bases). Looked up from germline, CDR1 is MNHNS and CDR2 is SASEGT. V gave up 2 bases and J gave up 11 bases, with 9 bases separating them. This CDR3 spans 11 amino acids. CDR3 nucleotides: TGTGCCAGCAGTGAAATGGGGGATGCTTTCTTT. This encodes CASSEMGDAFF.

The chain's CDR3 is CASSPRTGSSPLHF. CDR3 DNA: TGTGCCAGCAGCCCCCGGACAGGATCGTCACCCCTCCACTTT. This chain uses TRBV9 with TRBJ1-6; 7 bases match TRBD1. The CDR3 runs 14 residues. Germline loops: CDR1 SGDLS, CDR2 YYNGEE. J gave up 10 bases and V 4 bases, and 8 bases lay outside the gene matches.

CDR3 amino acids: CASTWGYTEAFF. For the CDR3, the DNA is TGTGCCAGCACATGGGGGTATACTGAAGCTTTCTTT. The chain carries TRBV11-2 and TRBJ1-1; TRBD1 might be the D (5 bases). Germline assignment: CDR1 SGHAT and CDR2 FQNNGV. Between the trimmed V and J ends, which lost 7 bases and 5 bases, there was a span of 11 bases. The CDR3 runs to 12 residues.

In this sample, this clonotype turned up a few times. An end of the junction does not agree with germline; a read error may underlie this. The rearrangement uses TRBV2 and TRBJ2-7, with 10 bases fitting TRBD1. CDR1 and CDR2 from the germline V gene are SNHLY and FYNNEI. This CDR3 contains 12 residues. Here the CDR3 reads CASSEVRGQGNF. DNA for the CDR3: TGTGCCAGCAGTGAAGTACGGGGACAGGGGAACTTC.

The table lists this clonotype with a few counts. The rearrangement links TRBV7-8 to TRBJ1-3; maybe TRBD1 (5 bases). This CDR3 has 15 amino acids. V was clipped by 0 bases and J by 3 bases, with 9 bases between them. Looked up from germline, CDR1 is SGHVS and CDR2 is FQNEAQ. CDR3: CASSLAFQGGNTIYF. CDR3 sequence (DNA): TGTGCCAGCAGCTTAGCGTTCCAGGGTGGAAACACCATATATTTT.

This clonotype was detected a few times. This chain uses TRBV10-3 with TRBJ2-5; the D call may be TRBD1 or TRBD2 (6 bases each). CDR1 and CDR2 (germline): ENHRY, SYGVKD. CDR3 length: 12 residues. The germline V and J ends were trimmed by 10 bases and 3 bases, with 12 bases remaining between them. This chain's CDR3 is CATGAREETQYF. In DNA form, the CDR3 reads TGTGCCACGGGGGCTCGCGAAGAGACCCAGTACTTC.

The chain couples TRBV7-2 to TRBJ2-2; 8 nucleotides match TRBD1. CDR3 size: 15 residues. Unmatched junction bases numbered 5, after V lost 1 base and J lost 7 bases. Germline assignment: CDR1 SGHTA and CDR2 FQGNSA. The CDR3 DNA is TGTGCCAGCAGCTTAGGCAGGGGGCCTGGCGGGGAGCTGTTTTTT. It codes for CASSLGRGPGGELFF.

This chain joins TRBV11-2 and TRBJ1-1; no firm D call. Deletions cut 2 bases from V and 5 bases from J, with 9 bases between. This CDR3 has 13 amino acids. Per the germline V gene, CDR1 is SGHAT and CDR2 is FQNNGV. The CDR3 reads CASSLIPGTEAFF. Here the CDR3 DNA reads TGTGCCAGCAGCTTAATCCCCGGAACTGAAGCTTTCTTT. The entire variable domain, with the rest obtained from reference TRBV11-2 and TRBJ1-1, is as follows: EAGVAQSPRYKIIEKRQSVAFWCNPISGHATLYWYQQILGQGPKLLIQFQNNGVVDDSQLPKDRFSAERLKGVDSTLKIQPAKLEDSAVYLCASSLIPGTEAFFGQGTRLTVV.

The rearrangement joins TRBV12-3 or TRBV12-4 to TRBJ2-1, with 7 positions matching TRBD2. Trimming at V came to 5 bases and at J to 0 bases, leaving 7 bases not matched to a gene. This CDR3 has 16 amino acids. The CDR3 spells CASSPSGAGSYNEQFF. CDR3 DNA: TGTGCCAGCAGTCCCAGCGGGGCTGGCTCCTACAATGAGCAGTTCTTC.

The rearrangement joins TRBV4-3 to TRBJ2-7; TRBD2 matches 8 bases. This CDR3 is built from 15 residues. The germline V gene encodes CDR1 LGHNA and CDR2 YSLEER. V was clipped by 4 bases and J by 4 bases; unmatched bases: 9. Here the CDR3 reads CASSPLTGGFYEQYF. For the CDR3, the DNA is TGCGCCAGCAGCCCCCTGACGGGAGGGTTTTACGAGCAGTACTTC.